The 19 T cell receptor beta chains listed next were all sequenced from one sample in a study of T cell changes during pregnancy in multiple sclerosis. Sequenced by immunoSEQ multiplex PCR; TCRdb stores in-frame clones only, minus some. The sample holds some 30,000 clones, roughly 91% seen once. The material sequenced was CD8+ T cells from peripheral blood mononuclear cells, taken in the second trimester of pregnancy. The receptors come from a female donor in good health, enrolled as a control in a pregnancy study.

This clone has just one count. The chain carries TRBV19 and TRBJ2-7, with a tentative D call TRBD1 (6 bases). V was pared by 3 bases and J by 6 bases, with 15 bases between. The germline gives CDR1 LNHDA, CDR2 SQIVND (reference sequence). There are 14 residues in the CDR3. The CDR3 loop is CASSISTGACEQYF. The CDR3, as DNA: TGTGCCAGTAGTATTTCGACAGGAGCCTGCGAGCAGTACTTC.

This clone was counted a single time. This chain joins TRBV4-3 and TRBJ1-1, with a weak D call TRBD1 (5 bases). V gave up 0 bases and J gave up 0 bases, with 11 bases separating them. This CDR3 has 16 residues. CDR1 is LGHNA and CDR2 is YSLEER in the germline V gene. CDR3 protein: CASSQDAGLLNTEAFF. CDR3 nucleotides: TGCGCCAGCAGCCAAGATGCAGGGTTATTGAACACTGAAGCTTTCTTT.

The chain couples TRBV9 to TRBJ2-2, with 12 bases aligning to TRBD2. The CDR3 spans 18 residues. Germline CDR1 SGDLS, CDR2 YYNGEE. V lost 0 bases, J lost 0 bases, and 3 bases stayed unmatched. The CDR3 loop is CASSVETSGGTNTGELFF. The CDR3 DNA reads TGTGCCAGCAGCGTAGAAACTAGCGGGGGGACGAACACCGGGGAGCTGTTTTTT.

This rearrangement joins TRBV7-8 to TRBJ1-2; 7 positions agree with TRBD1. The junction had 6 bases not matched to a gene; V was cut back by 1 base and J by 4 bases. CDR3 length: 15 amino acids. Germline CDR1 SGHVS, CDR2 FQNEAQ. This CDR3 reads CASSLDLWDSYGYTF. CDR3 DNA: TGTGCCAGCAGCTTAGATCTTTGGGACAGCTATGGCTACACCTTC.

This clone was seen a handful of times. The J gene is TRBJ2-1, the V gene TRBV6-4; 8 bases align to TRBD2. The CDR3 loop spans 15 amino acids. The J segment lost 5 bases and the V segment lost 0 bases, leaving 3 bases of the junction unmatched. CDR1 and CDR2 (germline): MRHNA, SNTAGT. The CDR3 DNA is TGTGCCAGCAGTGACTCACGGGGGGGAAACAATGAGCAGTTCTTC. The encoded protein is CASSDSRGGNNEQFF.

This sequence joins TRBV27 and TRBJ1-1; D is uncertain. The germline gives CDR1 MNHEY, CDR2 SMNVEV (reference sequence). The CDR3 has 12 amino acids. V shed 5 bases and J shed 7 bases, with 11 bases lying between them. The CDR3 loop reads CASSPQLGEAFF. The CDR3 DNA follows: TGTGCCAGCAGTCCACAGTTAGGTGAAGCTTTCTTT.

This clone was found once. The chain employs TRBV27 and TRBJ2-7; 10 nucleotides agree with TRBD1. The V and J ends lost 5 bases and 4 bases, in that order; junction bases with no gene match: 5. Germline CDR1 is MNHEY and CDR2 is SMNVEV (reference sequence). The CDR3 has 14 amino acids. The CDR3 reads CASSIGQGGYEQYF. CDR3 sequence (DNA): TGTGCCAGCAGTATAGGACAGGGGGGGTACGAGCAGTACTTC.

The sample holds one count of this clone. DNA of the CDR3: TGCGCCAGCAGCCCGACAGGGACTCTTCACAATGAGCAGTTCTTC. It specifies CASSPTGTLHNEQFF. V and J are TRBV4-1 and TRBJ2-1; tentative D call: TRBD1 (7 bases). CDR3 length equals 15 residues. Germline CDR1 and CDR2: MGHRA and YSYEKL. V was clipped by 4 bases and J by 5 bases, with 15 bases between them.

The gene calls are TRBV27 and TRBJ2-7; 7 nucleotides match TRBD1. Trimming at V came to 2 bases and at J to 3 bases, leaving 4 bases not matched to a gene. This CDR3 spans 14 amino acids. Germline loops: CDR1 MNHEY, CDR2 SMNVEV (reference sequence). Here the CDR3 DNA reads TGTGCCAGCAGTTTAAAGGGACAGTTCTACGAGCAGTACTTC. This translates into CASSLKGQFYEQYF.

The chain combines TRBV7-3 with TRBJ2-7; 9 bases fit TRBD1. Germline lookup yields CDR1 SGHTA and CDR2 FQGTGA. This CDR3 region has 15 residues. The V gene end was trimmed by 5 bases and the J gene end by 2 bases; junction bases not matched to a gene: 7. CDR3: CASSEGQGGAYEQYF. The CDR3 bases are TGTGCCAGCAGCGAGGGACAGGGAGGCGCCTACGAGCAGTACTTC.

CDR3 sequence: CASSYPLGYTF. The CDR3 bases are TGTGCCAGCAGTTACCCCCTAGGCTACACCTTC. This sequence joins TRBV6-6 and TRBJ1-2; no reliable D call. Germline V CDR1 and CDR2: MNHNY, SVGAGI (reference sequence). Trimming pared 2 bases from V and 8 bases from J, leaving 6 bases between. The CDR3 totals 11 residues.

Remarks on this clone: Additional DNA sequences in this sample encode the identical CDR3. CDR3 coding DNA: TGTGCCAGCAGCTTATTAGGTGGAGGCACTGAAGCTTTCTTT. Its translation: CASSLLGGGTEAFF. The rearrangement uses TRBV7-3 and TRBJ1-1; D gene unclear. V lost 2 bases and J 4 bases, leaving 11 bases between the germline ends. Germline V gives CDR1 SGHTA, CDR2 FQGTGA. CDR3 size: 14 residues.

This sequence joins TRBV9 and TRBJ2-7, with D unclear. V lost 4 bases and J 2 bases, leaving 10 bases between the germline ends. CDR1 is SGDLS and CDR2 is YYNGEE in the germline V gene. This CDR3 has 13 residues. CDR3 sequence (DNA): TGTGCCAGCAGCTTAAGAGGAGCCTACGAGCAGTACTTC. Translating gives CASSLRGAYEQYF.

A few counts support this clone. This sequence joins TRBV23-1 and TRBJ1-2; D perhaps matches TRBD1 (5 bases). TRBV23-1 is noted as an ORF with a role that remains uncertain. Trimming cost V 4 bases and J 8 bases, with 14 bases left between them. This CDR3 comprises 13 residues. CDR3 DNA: TGCGCCAGCAGTCTGGGCAGGGCGAAAGGCTACACCTTC. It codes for CASSLGRAKGYTF.

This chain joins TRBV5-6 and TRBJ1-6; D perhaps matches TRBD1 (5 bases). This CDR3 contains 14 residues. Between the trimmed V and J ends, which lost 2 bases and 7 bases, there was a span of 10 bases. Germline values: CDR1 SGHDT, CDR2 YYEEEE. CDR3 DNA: TGTGCCAGCAGCTTTGGGCAGGGAAATTCACCCCTCCACTTT. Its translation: CASSFGQGNSPLHF.

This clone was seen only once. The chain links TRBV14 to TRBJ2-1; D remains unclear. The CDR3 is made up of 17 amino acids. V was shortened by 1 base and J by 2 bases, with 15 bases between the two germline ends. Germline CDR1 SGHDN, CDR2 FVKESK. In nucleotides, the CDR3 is TGTGCCAGCAGCCAAGTATTTGGGCAGGCGACCTACAATGAGCAGTTCTTC. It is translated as CASSQVFGQATYNEQFF.

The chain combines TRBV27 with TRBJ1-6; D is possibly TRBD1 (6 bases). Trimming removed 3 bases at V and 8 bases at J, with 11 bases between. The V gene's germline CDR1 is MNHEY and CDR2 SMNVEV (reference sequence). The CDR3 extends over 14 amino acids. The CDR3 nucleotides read TGTGCCAGCAGTTTCAGGGGAATATATTCACCCCTCCACTTT. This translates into CASSFRGIYSPLHF.

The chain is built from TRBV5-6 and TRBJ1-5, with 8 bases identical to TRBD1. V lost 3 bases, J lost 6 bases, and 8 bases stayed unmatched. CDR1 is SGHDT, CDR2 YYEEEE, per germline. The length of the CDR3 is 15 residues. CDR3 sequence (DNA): TGTGCCAGCAGCTCCCAGACAGGGGCGCGTCAGCCCCAGCATTTT. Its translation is CASSSQTGARQPQHF.

The chain's CDR3 is CATTGGYEQYF. In DNA form, the CDR3 reads TGTGCCACTACGGGGGGCTACGAGCAGTACTTC. The V gene is TRBV6-6, the J gene TRBJ2-7; 7 nucleotides match TRBD2. The J segment lost 3 bases and the V segment lost 10 bases, leaving 3 bases of the junction unmatched. Germline CDR1 MNHNY, CDR2 SVGAGI (reference sequence). The CDR3 extends over 11 amino acids.